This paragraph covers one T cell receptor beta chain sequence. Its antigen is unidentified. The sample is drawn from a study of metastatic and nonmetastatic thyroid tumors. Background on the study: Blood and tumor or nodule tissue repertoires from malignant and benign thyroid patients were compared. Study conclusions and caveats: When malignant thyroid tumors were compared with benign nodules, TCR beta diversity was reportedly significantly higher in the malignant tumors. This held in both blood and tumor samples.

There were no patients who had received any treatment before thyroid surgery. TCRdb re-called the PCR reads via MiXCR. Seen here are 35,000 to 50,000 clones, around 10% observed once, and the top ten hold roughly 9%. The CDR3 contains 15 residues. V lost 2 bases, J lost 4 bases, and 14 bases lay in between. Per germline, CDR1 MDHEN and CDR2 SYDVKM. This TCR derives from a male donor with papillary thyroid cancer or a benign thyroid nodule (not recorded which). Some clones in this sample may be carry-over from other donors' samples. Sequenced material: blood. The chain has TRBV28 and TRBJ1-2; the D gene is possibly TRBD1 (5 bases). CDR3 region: CASSLPPAGSYGYTF. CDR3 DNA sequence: TGTGCCAGCAGTTTACCCCCGGCAGGGAGCTATGGCTACACCTTC.